This T cell receptor beta chain came from a study of T cells in Graves' hyperthyroidism and ophthalmopathy. Amplified TCR beta CDR3 regions came from RNA transcripts. The HTBI primer set drove a first-round RT-PCR of the TCR CDR3. Each CDR3 protein is one row after TCRdb ran MiXCR on the multiplex PCR reads. The table lists approximately 400,000 distinct CDR3 sequences, 15% of them singletons. Trimming shortened V by 5 bases and J by 3 bases, and 12 bases separated the two germline ends. This CDR3 has 13 amino acids. Per the germline V gene, CDR1 is DFQATT and CDR2 is SNEGSKA (reference sequence). The specimen sequenced was blood. This chain joins TRBV20-1 and TRBJ2-3; D perhaps matches TRBD2 (6 bases). The TCR comes from a woman under 40 with Graves' hyperthyroidism. This CDR3 reads CSAGGLLTDTQYF. The DNA for the CDR3 is TGCAGTGCTGGAGGGTTACTGACAGATACGCAGTATTTT.